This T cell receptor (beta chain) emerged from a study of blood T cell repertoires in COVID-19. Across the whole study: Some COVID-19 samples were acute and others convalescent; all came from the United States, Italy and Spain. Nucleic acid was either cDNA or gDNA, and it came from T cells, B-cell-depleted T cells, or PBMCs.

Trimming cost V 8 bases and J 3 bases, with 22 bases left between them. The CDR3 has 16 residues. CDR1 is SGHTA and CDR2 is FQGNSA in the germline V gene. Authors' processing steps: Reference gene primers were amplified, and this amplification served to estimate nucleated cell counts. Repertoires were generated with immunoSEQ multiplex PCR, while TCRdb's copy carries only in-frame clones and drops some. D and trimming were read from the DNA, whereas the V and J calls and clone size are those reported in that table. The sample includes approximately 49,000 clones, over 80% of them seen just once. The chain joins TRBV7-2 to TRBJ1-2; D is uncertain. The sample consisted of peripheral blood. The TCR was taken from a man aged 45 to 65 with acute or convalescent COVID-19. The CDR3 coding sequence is TGTGCCAGCTCTTCTCCCAGCCGAATGGGCGACTATGGCTACACCTTC. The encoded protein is CASSSPSRMGDYGYTF.